A selection of T cell receptor beta chains follows, all from one sample in a study of OX40 agonist ivuxolimab in advanced cancers. Clones were sequenced by immunoSEQ multiplex PCR, and TCRdb holds only the in-frame ones, with some missing. The data show some 70,000 clones, with more than 75% seen just once and 7% to 9.5% held by the top ten. The sequenced sample was CD4+ or CD8+ T cells sorted from blood, obtained in a trial of the OX40 agonist ivuxolimab. The origin of the receptors is an adult with an advanced solid tumor such as melanoma, head and neck, liver or kidney cancer. CDR3s include the opening cysteine and the closing phenylalanine or tryptophan. Fields, in order: V gene, D gene, J gene, clone size, CDR3 DNA, CDR3 protein. The D gene is left open where the match is weak. The listing skips clone size in some rows; elsewhere it reads once, few, many or a size class.

v_call: TRBV5-1; d_call: -; j_call: TRBJ1-5; clone_size: -; cdr3_nt: TGCGCCAGCCGATGGGCACCACGGAGCAATCAGCCCCAGCATTTT; cdr3_aa: CASRWAPRSNQPQHF
v_call: TRBV7-8; d_call: TRBD2; j_call: TRBJ2-7; clone_size: -; cdr3_nt: TGTGCCAGCAGCTCCGCCCGGGAGGGAGGGTACGAGCAGTACTTC; cdr3_aa: CASSSAREGGYEQYF
v_call: TRBV29-1; d_call: -; j_call: TRBJ2-1; clone_size: -; cdr3_nt: TGCAGCGTTCGTATTATCTTAGGGCAGTTCTTC; cdr3_aa: CSVRIILGQFF
v_call: TRBV6-1; d_call: TRBD1; j_call: TRBJ1-3; clone_size: few; cdr3_nt: TGTGCCAGCAGTGCATCCGGGACAGGGAACTCTGGAAACACCATATATTTT; cdr3_aa: CASSASGTGNSGNTIYF
v_call: TRBV11-2; d_call: -; j_call: TRBJ2-7; clone_size: -; cdr3_nt: TGTGCCAGCAGCTTAGTCCCGGTCGCCGAGCAGTACTTC; cdr3_aa: CASSLVPVAEQYF
v_call: TRBV4-3; d_call: -; j_call: TRBJ1-2; clone_size: once; cdr3_nt: TGCGCCAGCAGCCAAGTTCAGCGGACTAACTATGGCTACACCTTC; cdr3_aa: CASSQVQRTNYGYTF
v_call: TRBV6-5; d_call: -; j_call: TRBJ2-3; clone_size: -; cdr3_nt: TGTGCCAGCAGTAAGGGGGACGGCTCAACAGATACGCAGTATTTT; cdr3_aa: CASSKGDGSTDTQYF
v_call: TRBV7-2; d_call: TRBD2; j_call: TRBJ2-2; clone_size: -; cdr3_nt: TGTGCCAGCAGCTTAGAAGGACTAGCGACCGGGGAGCTGTTTTTT; cdr3_aa: CASSLEGLATGELFF
v_call: TRBV7-8; d_call: -; j_call: TRBJ2-2; clone_size: -; cdr3_nt: TGTGCCAGCAGCTCGGGGGCCCCGAACACCGGGGAGCTGTTTTTT; cdr3_aa: CASSSGAPNTGELFF
v_call: TRBV7-6; d_call: TRBD1; j_call: TRBJ1-1; clone_size: -; cdr3_nt: TGTGCCAGCAGCCCATTAGGAGGGGGCACCACTGAAGCTTTCTTT; cdr3_aa: CASSPLGGGTTEAFF
v_call: TRBV2; d_call: TRBD1; j_call: TRBJ2-1; clone_size: -; cdr3_nt: TGTGCCAGCAGCTCGGACAGGGATGAGCAGTTCTTC; cdr3_aa: CASSSDRDEQFF
v_call: TRBV19; d_call: -; j_call: TRBJ1-2; clone_size: -; cdr3_nt: TGTGCCAGTAGTCTCCAGGGCAGCGGCTACACCTTC; cdr3_aa: CASSLQGSGYTF
v_call: TRBV18; d_call: -; j_call: TRBJ1-3; clone_size: -; cdr3_nt: TGTGCCAGCTCAAGTGCGGGGAGCTCTGGAAACACCATATATTTT; cdr3_aa: CASSSAGSSGNTIYF
v_call: TRBV7-3; d_call: TRBD1; j_call: TRBJ2-1; clone_size: once; cdr3_nt: TGTGCCAGCAGCTCATTCCAGGGGGCCTCTGAGCAGTTCTTC; cdr3_aa: CASSSFQGASEQFF
v_call: TRBV7-9; d_call: -; j_call: TRBJ1-3; clone_size: -; cdr3_nt: TGTGCCAGCAGCTGGGACCGATCTCCTGGAAACACCATATATTTT; cdr3_aa: CASSWDRSPGNTIYF
v_call: TRBV5-4; d_call: TRBD1; j_call: TRBJ1-4; clone_size: few; cdr3_nt: TGTGCCAGCAGCCTCGGGACAGAAAGAACTAATGAAAAACTGTTTTTT; cdr3_aa: CASSLGTERTNEKLFF
v_call: TRBV5-5; d_call: TRBD1; j_call: TRBJ1-1; clone_size: few; cdr3_nt: TGTGCCAGCAGCTCGGGACAGGGGTTTGAAGCTTTCTTT; cdr3_aa: CASSSGQGFEAFF
v_call: TRBV19; d_call: -; j_call: TRBJ1-5; clone_size: -; cdr3_nt: TGTGCCAGTAGTATATCCCCGGACAGCCTTAGCAATCAGCCCCAGCATTTT; cdr3_aa: CASSISPDSLSNQPQHF
v_call: TRBV7-6; d_call: -; j_call: TRBJ2-5; clone_size: -; cdr3_nt: TGTGCCAGCAGCGACCAAGAGACCCAGTACTTC; cdr3_aa: CASSDQETQYF
v_call: TRBV7-9; d_call: TRBD1; j_call: TRBJ2-4; clone_size: -; cdr3_nt: TGTGCCAGCAGCTTGGGGACAGGGGAGAGCAAAAACATTCAGTACTTC; cdr3_aa: CASSLGTGESKNIQYF
v_call: TRBV4-2; d_call: -; j_call: TRBJ2-4; clone_size: -; cdr3_nt: TGTGCCAGCAGCCACCCCTTAGACATTCAGTACTTC; cdr3_aa: CASSHPLDIQYF
v_call: TRBV6-1; d_call: TRBD2; j_call: TRBJ2-2; clone_size: once; cdr3_nt: TGTGCCAGCAGTGAATACGGGACTAGCATTGGGGAGCTGTTTTTT; cdr3_aa: CASSEYGTSIGELFF
v_call: TRBV13; d_call: -; j_call: TRBJ2-3; clone_size: few; cdr3_nt: TGTGCCAGCAGCTTAGGGTACGGCACAGATACGCAGTATTTT; cdr3_aa: CASSLGYGTDTQYF
v_call: TRBV7-3; d_call: TRBD1; j_call: TRBJ2-3; clone_size: -; cdr3_nt: TGTGCCAGCAGCATGACAGGGTCAGATACGCAGTATTTT; cdr3_aa: CASSMTGSDTQYF
v_call: TRBV30; d_call: -; j_call: TRBJ1-1; clone_size: -; cdr3_nt: TGTGCCTGGAGTGTTCAGACTAACACTGAAGCTTTCTTT; cdr3_aa: CAWSVQTNTEAFF
v_call: TRBV28; d_call: -; j_call: TRBJ1-4; clone_size: -; cdr3_nt: TGTGCCAGCAAGGGTGGGTTAGAGGCTAATGAAAAACTGTTTTTT; cdr3_aa: CASKGGLEANEKLFF
v_call: TRBV7-2; d_call: TRBD2; j_call: TRBJ2-3; clone_size: -; cdr3_nt: TGTGCCAGCAGCTTATTGGTAGCGGGAGGTACGCAGTATTTT; cdr3_aa: CASSLLVAGGTQYF
v_call: TRBV5-6; d_call: -; j_call: TRBJ2-7; clone_size: -; cdr3_nt: TGTGCCAGCAGCACGGTCCTACAGCCAGTCGGCAGCGAGCAGTACTTC; cdr3_aa: CASSTVLQPVGSEQYF
v_call: TRBV11-2; d_call: -; j_call: TRBJ2-7; clone_size: -; cdr3_nt: TGTGCCAGCAGCTTAGCCCGGGGTCCCCACGAGCAGTACTTC; cdr3_aa: CASSLARGPHEQYF
v_call: TRBV5-6; d_call: -; j_call: TRBJ1-1; clone_size: -; cdr3_nt: TGTGCCAGCAGCCAACTTCGGTCAGGGCCGTTCACTGAAGCTTTCTTT; cdr3_aa: CASSQLRSGPFTEAFF
v_call: TRBV28; d_call: -; j_call: TRBJ1-5; clone_size: -; cdr3_nt: TGTGCCAGCATTCAGGGTCGCTATCAGCCCCAGCATTTT; cdr3_aa: CASIQGRYQPQHF
v_call: TRBV5-6; d_call: TRBD1; j_call: TRBJ2-3; clone_size: once; cdr3_nt: TGTGCCAGCAGCGGATTCCGACAGGGGGCTACGCAGTATTTT; cdr3_aa: CASSGFRQGATQYF
v_call: TRBV5-4; d_call: TRBD1; j_call: TRBJ1-2; clone_size: -; cdr3_nt: TGTGCCAGCAGCCCCGGGACAGGGGGCCTTAACTATGGCTACACCTTC; cdr3_aa: CASSPGTGGLNYGYTF
v_call: TRBV29-1; d_call: -; j_call: TRBJ1-2; clone_size: -; cdr3_nt: TGCAGCGGGGGAGGCTACACCTTC; cdr3_aa: CSGGGYTF
v_call: TRBV5-1; d_call: -; j_call: TRBJ1-4; clone_size: -; cdr3_nt: TGCGCCAGCAGCTTCTGGCAGGGTAATGAAAAACTGTTTTTT; cdr3_aa: CASSFWQGNEKLFF
v_call: TRBV5-1; d_call: -; j_call: TRBJ2-1; clone_size: once; cdr3_nt: TGCGCCAGCAGCTTGGAACACAATGAGCAGTTCTTC; cdr3_aa: CASSLEHNEQFF
v_call: TRBV27; d_call: -; j_call: TRBJ2-1; clone_size: -; cdr3_nt: TGTGCCAGCAGCTACAAAGTGCTGGATGAGCAGTTCTTC; cdr3_aa: CASSYKVLDEQFF
v_call: TRBV30; d_call: -; j_call: TRBJ2-3; clone_size: -; cdr3_nt: TGTGCCTGGAGTGGTCTGACAGATACGCAGTATTTT; cdr3_aa: CAWSGLTDTQYF
v_call: TRBV6-5; d_call: TRBD1; j_call: TRBJ2-7; clone_size: many; cdr3_nt: TGTGCCAGCAGCCCAGGACAGGGGAAAGGCGAGCAGTACTTC; cdr3_aa: CASSPGQGKGEQYF
v_call: TRBV7-3; d_call: TRBD1; j_call: TRBJ2-1; clone_size: -; cdr3_nt: TGTGCCAGCAGCTCGGACAGGGCAGGAGAGCAGTTCTTC; cdr3_aa: CASSSDRAGEQFF
v_call: TRBV29-1; d_call: TRBD1; j_call: TRBJ1-1; clone_size: -; cdr3_nt: TGCAGCGTAGGACAGGGGGAGGTTGAAGCTTTCTTT; cdr3_aa: CSVGQGEVEAFF
v_call: TRBV11-2; d_call: TRBD2; j_call: TRBJ2-7; clone_size: -; cdr3_nt: TGTGCCAGCAGCACCCGGGAGGTCAACGAGCAGTACTTC; cdr3_aa: CASSTREVNEQYF
v_call: TRBV5-1; d_call: TRBD2; j_call: TRBJ2-1; clone_size: -; cdr3_nt: TGCGCCAGCAGCTTGGTGTCTGGCCTAGCGGGAGAAAATGAGCAGTTCTTC; cdr3_aa: CASSLVSGLAGENEQFF
v_call: TRBV5-4; d_call: TRBD2; j_call: TRBJ2-1; clone_size: -; cdr3_nt: TGTGCCAGCAGCTTGCTACTAGCGGGAGCTAATGAGCAGTTCTTC; cdr3_aa: CASSLLLAGANEQFF
v_call: TRBV10-3; d_call: TRBD2; j_call: TRBJ2-1; clone_size: -; cdr3_nt: TGTGCCATCAGTGAGAACGGGAGGGCCGGCAATGAGCAGTTCTTC; cdr3_aa: CAISENGRAGNEQFF
v_call: TRBV10-2; d_call: -; j_call: TRBJ1-1; clone_size: -; cdr3_nt: TGCGCCAGCATTGTGAGTGGAGACACTGAAGCTTTCTTT; cdr3_aa: CASIVSGDTEAFF
v_call: TRBV4-1; d_call: TRBD1; j_call: TRBJ1-4; clone_size: -; cdr3_nt: TGCGCCAGCAGCCGGTTCGGGACAGGCGATGAGAAACTGTTTTTT; cdr3_aa: CASSRFGTGDEKLFF
v_call: TRBV9; d_call: -; j_call: TRBJ1-6; clone_size: -; cdr3_nt: TGTGCCAGCAGCGTATTCCAGGAAAATTCACCCCTCCACTTT; cdr3_aa: CASSVFQENSPLHF
v_call: TRBV5-1; d_call: -; j_call: TRBJ1-3; clone_size: -; cdr3_nt: TGCGCCAGCACCATAGAACCCTCTGGAAACACCATATATTTT; cdr3_aa: CASTIEPSGNTIYF
v_call: TRBV27; d_call: TRBD2; j_call: TRBJ2-5; clone_size: few; cdr3_nt: TGTGCCTCCCGCGGGGTCCGGGGGGGGACCCAGTACTTC; cdr3_aa: CASRGVRGGTQYF
v_call: TRBV6-5; d_call: -; j_call: TRBJ1-4; clone_size: -; cdr3_nt: TGTGCCAGCAGTTATGATGCAACTAATGAAAAACTGTTTTTT; cdr3_aa: CASSYDATNEKLFF
v_call: TRBV19; d_call: -; j_call: TRBJ1-1; clone_size: -; cdr3_nt: TGTGCCAGTAGTATGATTTTGAACACTGAAGCTTTCTTT; cdr3_aa: CASSMILNTEAFF
v_call: TRBV7-2; d_call: TRBD2; j_call: TRBJ2-5; clone_size: -; cdr3_nt: TGTGCCAGCAGCGGGGGGGGAGAGACCCAGTACTTC; cdr3_aa: CASSGGGETQYF
v_call: TRBV6-5; d_call: -; j_call: TRBJ2-1; clone_size: -; cdr3_nt: TGTGCCAGCAGTTACTCGGGAAGCAATGAGCAGTTCTTC; cdr3_aa: CASSYSGSNEQFF
v_call: TRBV5-1; d_call: -; j_call: TRBJ1-6; clone_size: once; cdr3_nt: TGCGCCAGCAGCTTGGCCGAAAGCTCCTATAATTCACCCCTCCACTTT; cdr3_aa: CASSLAESSYNSPLHF
v_call: TRBV4-1; d_call: -; j_call: TRBJ2-5; clone_size: -; cdr3_nt: TGCGCCAGCAGCCAAGAGCCGAGTTGGAACCAAGAGACCCAGTACTTC; cdr3_aa: CASSQEPSWNQETQYF
v_call: TRBV27; d_call: TRBD1; j_call: TRBJ1-2; clone_size: -; cdr3_nt: TGTGCCAGCAGCCGCGGACAGGACTATGGCTACACCTTC; cdr3_aa: CASSRGQDYGYTF
v_call: TRBV7-2; d_call: TRBD1; j_call: TRBJ1-3; clone_size: -; cdr3_nt: TGTGCCAGCAGCTTTCAGGGGGCGACTGGAAACACCATATATTTT; cdr3_aa: CASSFQGATGNTIYF
v_call: TRBV27; d_call: -; j_call: TRBJ1-1; clone_size: few; cdr3_nt: TGTGCCAGCAGGGGTTACCGCATGAACACTGAAGCTTTCTTT; cdr3_aa: CASRGYRMNTEAFF